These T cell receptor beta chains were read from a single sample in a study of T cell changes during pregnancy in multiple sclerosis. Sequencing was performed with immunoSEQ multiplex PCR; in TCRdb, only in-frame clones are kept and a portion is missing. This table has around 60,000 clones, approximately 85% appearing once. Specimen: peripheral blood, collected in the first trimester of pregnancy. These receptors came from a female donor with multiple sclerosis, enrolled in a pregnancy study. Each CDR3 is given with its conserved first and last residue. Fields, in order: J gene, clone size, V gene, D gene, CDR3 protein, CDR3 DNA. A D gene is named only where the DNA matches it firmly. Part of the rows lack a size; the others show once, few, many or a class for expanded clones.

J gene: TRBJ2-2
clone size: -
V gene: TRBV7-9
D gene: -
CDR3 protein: CASSRATRGTGELFF
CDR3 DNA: TGTGCCAGCAGCCGGGCAACCCGGGGCACCGGGGAGCTGTTTTTT

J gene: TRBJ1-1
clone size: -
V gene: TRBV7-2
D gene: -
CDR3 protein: CASSLWGRVNTEAFF
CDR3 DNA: TGTGCCAGCAGCTTATGGGGCAGGGTGAACACTGAAGCTTTCTTT

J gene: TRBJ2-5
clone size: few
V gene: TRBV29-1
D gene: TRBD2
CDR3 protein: CSVLAGGETQYF
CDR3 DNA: TGCAGCGTACTAGCGGGAGGGGAGACCCAGTACTTC

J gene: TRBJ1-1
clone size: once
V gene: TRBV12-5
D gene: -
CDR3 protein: CASGPRGYTEAFF
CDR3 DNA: TGTGCTAGTGGTCCCCGGGGGTACACTGAAGCTTTCTTT

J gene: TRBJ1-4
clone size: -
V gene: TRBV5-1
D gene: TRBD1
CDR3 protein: CASRITGTGYEKLFF
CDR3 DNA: TGCGCCAGCAGAATTACCGGGACAGGGTATGAAAAACTGTTTTTT

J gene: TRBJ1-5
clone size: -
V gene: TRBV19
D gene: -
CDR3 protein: CASTIGVGQPQHF
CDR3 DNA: TGTGCCAGTACTATCGGGGTCGGGCAGCCCCAGCATTTT

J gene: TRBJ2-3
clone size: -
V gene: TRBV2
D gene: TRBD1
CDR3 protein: CARDRGSTDTQYF
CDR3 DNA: TGTGCCAGGGACAGGGGAAGCACAGATACGCAGTATTTT

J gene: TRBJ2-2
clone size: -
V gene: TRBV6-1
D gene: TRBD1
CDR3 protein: CASGDRPNTGELFF
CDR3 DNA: TGTGCCAGCGGGGACAGACCGAACACCGGGGAGCTGTTTTTT

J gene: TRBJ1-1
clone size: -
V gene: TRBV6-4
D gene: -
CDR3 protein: CASSQEGNTEAFF
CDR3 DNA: TGTGCCAGCAGCCAGGAGGGCAACACTGAAGCTTTCTTT

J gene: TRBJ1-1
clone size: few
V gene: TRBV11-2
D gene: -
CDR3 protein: CASRRVSGSQAFF
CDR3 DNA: TGTGCCAGCAGGAGGGTTTCGGGGAGTCAAGCTTTCTTT

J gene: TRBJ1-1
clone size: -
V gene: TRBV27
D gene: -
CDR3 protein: CASSLQGSHTEAFF
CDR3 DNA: TGTGCCAGCAGTTTGCAGGGGAGTCACACTGAAGCTTTCTTT

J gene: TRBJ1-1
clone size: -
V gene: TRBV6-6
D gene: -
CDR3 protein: CASSPPRRWDTEAFF
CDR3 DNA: TGTGCCAGCAGTCCACCCCGGAGATGGGACACTGAAGCTTTCTTT

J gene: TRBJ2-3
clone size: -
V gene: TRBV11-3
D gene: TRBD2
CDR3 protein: CASSPRASGYTDTQYF
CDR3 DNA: TGTGCCAGCAGCCCCCGGGCTAGCGGGTACACAGATACGCAGTATTTT

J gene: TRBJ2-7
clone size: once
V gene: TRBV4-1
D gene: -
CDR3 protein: CASSQGAGYEQYF
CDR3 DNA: TGCGCCAGCAGCCAAGGGGCAGGCTACGAGCAGTACTTC

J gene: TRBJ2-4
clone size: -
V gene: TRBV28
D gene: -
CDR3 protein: CASMPRVGNIQYF
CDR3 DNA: TGTGCCAGCATGCCGAGGGTGGGAAACATTCAGTACTTC

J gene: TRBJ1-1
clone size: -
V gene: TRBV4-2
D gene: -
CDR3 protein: CASSQEVAANTEAFF
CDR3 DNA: TGTGCCAGCAGCCAAGAGGTTGCGGCGAACACTGAAGCTTTCTTT

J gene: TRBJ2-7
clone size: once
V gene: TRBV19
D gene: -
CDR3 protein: CASSKMDIIHEQYF
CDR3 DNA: TGTGCCAGTAGTAAGATGGACATAATCCACGAGCAGTACTTC

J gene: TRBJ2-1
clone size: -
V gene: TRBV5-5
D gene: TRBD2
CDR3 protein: CASSPVAGEPYNEQFF
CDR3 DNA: TGTGCCAGCAGCCCAGTAGCGGGAGAGCCCTACAATGAGCAGTTCTTC

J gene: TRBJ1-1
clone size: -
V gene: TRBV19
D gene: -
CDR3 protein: CASRDRMNTEAFF
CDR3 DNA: TGTGCCAGTAGAGACAGGATGAACACTGAAGCTTTCTTT

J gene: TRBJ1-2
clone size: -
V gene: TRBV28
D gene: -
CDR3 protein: CASSLGAGGGGYTF
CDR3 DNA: TGTGCCAGCAGTTTAGGGGCGGGGGGAGGCGGCTACACCTTC

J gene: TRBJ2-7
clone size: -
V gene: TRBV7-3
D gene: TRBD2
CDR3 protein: CASSFVAGSGEQYF
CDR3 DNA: TGTGCCAGCAGCTTTGTAGCGGGATCGGGCGAGCAGTACTTC

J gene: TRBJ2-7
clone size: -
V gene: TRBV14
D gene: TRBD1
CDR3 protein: CASSPDRVEQYF
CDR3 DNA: TGTGCCAGCAGCCCAGACAGGGTCGAGCAGTACTTC